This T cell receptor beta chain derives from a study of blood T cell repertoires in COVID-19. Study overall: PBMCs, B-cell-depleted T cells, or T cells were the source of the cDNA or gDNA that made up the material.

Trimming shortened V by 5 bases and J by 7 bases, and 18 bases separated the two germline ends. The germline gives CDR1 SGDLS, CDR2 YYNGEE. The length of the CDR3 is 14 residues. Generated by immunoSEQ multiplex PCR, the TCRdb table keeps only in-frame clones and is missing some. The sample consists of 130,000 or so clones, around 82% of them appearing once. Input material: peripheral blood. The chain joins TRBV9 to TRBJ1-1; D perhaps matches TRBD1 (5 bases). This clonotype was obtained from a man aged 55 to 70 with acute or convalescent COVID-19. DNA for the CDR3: TGTGCCAGCAGTGGCGCCGGGGGAAGGAATGAAGCTTTCTTT. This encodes CASSGAGGRNEAFF.